A single T cell receptor beta chain is shown here with its context. With 5 bases removed from V and 7 bases from J, the gap between germline ends came to 9 bases. This CDR3 has 12 amino acids. The entry originates in a study of blood T cells in healthy people across ages. Together with a sample-barcoded 5' primer, a J-beta primer mix was included in a second PCR lasting roughly 7 to 11 cycles. Through a template-switch adaptor with 12 random nucleotides, each cDNA molecule received a tag. MiXCR, run by TCRdb on the 5' RACE reads, gives a single entry per CDR3 protein. The sample has around 700,000 distinct CDR3 sequences; 20% to 25% are singletons. The people who gave samples were healthy Caucasians from Russia, aged roughly 6 to 100. This same sample was also taken into another study, of T cells of mothers and their children. As that study records: Approximately 3 million TCR beta reads per child versus over 9 million per mother. Biologically related mothers and children overlapped slightly more than unrelated pairs, a non-significant difference.

Sequencing was performed on blood. This chain uses TRBV12-3 or TRBV12-4 with TRBJ2-1, with unresolved D. The TCR was taken from a boy between 10 and 17 years old in good health. CDR3 sequence (DNA): TGTGCCAGCAGTACAGCGTTGAATGAGCAGTTCTTC. Amino acid sequence: CASSTALNEQFF.